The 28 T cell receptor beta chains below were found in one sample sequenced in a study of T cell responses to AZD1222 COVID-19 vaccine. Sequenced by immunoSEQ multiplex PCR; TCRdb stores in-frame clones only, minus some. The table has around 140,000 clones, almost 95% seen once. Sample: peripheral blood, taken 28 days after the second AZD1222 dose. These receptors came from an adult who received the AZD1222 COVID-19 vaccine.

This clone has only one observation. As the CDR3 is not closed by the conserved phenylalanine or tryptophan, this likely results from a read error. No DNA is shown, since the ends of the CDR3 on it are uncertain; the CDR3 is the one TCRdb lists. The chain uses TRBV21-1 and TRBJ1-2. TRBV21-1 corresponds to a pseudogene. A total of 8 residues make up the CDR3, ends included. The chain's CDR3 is CASSKATL.

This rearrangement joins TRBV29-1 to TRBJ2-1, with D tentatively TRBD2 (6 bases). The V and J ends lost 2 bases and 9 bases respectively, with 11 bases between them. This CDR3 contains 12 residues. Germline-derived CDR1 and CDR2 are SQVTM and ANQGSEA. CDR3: CSVERGAGEQFF. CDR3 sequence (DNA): TGCAGCGTTGAAAGGGGAGCGGGTGAGCAGTTCTTC.

CDR3 nucleotide sequence: TGCGCCAGCAGCCTTAGACCAGGGGAGACTAGCACAGATACGCAGTATTTT. The encoded protein is CASSLRPGETSTDTQYF. V usage is TRBV5-1 and J usage is TRBJ2-3; maybe TRBD1 (6 bases). CDR3 size: 17 residues. Germline loops: CDR1 SGHRS, CDR2 YFSETQ. V dropped 4 bases and J dropped 0 bases, with 18 bases sitting between them.

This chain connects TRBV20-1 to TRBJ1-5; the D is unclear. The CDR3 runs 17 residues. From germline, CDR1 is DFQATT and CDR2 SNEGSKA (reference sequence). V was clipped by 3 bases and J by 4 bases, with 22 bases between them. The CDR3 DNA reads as TGCAGTGCTAGTCCGGGTGGGGTGGGAACTCGGAATCAGCCCCAGCATTTT. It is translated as CSASPGGVGTRNQPQHF.

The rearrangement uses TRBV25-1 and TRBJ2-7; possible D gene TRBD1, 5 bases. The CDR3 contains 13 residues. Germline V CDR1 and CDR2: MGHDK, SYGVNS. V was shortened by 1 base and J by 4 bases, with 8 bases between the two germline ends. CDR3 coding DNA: TGTGCCAGCAGTGAATGGGCAGGGTACGAGCAGTACTTC. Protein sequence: CASSEWAGYEQYF.

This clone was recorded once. The CDR3 loop is CASSISGTGYSPLHF. DNA for the CDR3: TGTGCCAGCAGTATATCCGGGACAGGGTATTCACCCCTCCACTTT. The chain couples TRBV28 to TRBJ1-6, with TRBD1 identical over 9 bases. From germline, CDR1 is MDHEN and CDR2 SYDVKM. This CDR3 has 15 residues. With 5 bases clipped from V and 8 bases from J, the junction kept 7 bases outside the gene matches.

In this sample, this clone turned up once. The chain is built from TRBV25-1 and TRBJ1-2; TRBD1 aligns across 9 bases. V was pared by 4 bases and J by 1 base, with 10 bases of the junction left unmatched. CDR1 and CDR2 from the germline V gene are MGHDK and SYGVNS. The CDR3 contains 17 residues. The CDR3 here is CASSAGQGIGYNYGYTF. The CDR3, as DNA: TGTGCCAGCAGTGCCGGACAGGGGATCGGTTATAACTATGGCTACACCTTC.

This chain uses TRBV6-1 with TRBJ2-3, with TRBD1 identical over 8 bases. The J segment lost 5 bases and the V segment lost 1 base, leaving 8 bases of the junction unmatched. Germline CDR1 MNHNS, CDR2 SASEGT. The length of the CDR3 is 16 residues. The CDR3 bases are TGTGCCAGCAGTGAAGAGGGCAGGGGGCGGAAAGATACGCAGTATTTT. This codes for CASSEEGRGRKDTQYF.

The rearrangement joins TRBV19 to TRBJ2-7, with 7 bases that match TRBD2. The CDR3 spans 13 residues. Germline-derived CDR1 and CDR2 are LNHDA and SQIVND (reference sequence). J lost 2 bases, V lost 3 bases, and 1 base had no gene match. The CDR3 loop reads CASSIAGAYEQYF. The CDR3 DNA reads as TGTGCCAGTAGTATCGCGGGGGCCTACGAGCAGTACTTC.

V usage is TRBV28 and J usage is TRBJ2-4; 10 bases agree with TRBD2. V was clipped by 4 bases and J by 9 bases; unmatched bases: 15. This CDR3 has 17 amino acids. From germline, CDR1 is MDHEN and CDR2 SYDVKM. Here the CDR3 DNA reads TGTGCCAGCAGTTCCCGGACTAGCGGTCGGTTTAGTGGCATTCAGTACTTC. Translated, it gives CASSSRTSGRFSGIQYF. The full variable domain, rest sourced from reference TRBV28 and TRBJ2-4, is DVKVTQSSRYLVKRTGEKVFLECVQDMDHENMFWYRQDPGLGLRLIYFSYDVKMKEKGDIPEGYSVSREKKERFSLILESASTNQTSMYLCASSSRTSGRFSGIQYFGAGTRLSVL.

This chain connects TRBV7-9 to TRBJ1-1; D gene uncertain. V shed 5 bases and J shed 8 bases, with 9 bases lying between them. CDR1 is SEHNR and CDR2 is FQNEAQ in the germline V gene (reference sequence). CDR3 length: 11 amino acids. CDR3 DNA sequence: TGTGCCAGCAGCCAATACTCGGAAGCTTTCTTT. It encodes CASSQYSEAFF.

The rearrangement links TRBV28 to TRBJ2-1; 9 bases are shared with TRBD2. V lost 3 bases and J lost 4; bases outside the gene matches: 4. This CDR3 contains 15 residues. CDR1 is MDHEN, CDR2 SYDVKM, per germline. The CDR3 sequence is CASSLLREGYNEQFF. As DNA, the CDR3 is TGTGCCAGCAGTTTGTTGCGGGAGGGATACAATGAGCAGTTCTTC. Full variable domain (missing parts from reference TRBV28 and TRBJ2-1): DVKVTQSSRYLVKRTGEKVFLECVQDMDHENMFWYRQDPGLGLRLIYFSYDVKMKEKGDIPEGYSVSREKKERFSLILESASTNQTSMYLCASSLLREGYNEQFFGPGTRLTVL.

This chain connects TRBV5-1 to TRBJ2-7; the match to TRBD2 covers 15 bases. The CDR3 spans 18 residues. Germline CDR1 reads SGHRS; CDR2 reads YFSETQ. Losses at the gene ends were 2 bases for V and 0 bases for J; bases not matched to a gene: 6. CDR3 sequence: CASSLLGLAGGLSYEQYF. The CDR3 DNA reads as TGCGCCAGCAGCTTATTGGGACTAGCGGGAGGCCTCTCCTACGAGCAGTACTTC.

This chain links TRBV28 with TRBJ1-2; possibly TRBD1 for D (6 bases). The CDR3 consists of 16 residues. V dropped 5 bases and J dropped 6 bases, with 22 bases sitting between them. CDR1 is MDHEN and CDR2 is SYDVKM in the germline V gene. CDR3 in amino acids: CASSRGRVDRKNGYTF. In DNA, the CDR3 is TGTGCCAGCAGTAGGGGAAGGGTTGACAGGAAAAATGGCTACACCTTC.

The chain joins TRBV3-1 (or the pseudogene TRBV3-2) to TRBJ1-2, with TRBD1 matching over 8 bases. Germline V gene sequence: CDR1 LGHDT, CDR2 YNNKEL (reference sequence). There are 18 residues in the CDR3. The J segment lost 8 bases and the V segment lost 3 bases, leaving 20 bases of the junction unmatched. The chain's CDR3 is CASSQVISDRAILRGYTF. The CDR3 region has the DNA TGTGCCAGCAGCCAGGTAATCTCGGACAGGGCCATTCTTCGCGGCTACACCTTC.

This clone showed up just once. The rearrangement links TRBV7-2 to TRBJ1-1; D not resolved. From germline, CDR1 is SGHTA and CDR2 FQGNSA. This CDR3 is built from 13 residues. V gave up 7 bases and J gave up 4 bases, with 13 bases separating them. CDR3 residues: CASTQLMTTEAFF. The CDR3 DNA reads TGTGCCAGCACACAACTGATGACCACTGAAGCTTTCTTT.

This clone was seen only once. The DNA for the CDR3 is TGTGCCAGTAGTGATGCAAGACAGGACTATGGCTACACCTTC. It translates to CASSDARQDYGYTF. J is TRBJ1-2 and V is TRBV19, with a tentative D call TRBD1 (6 bases). The germline CDR1 and CDR2 sequences are LNHDA and SQIVND (reference sequence). The CDR3 runs 14 residues. V was pared by 5 bases and J by 3 bases, with 13 bases between.

In nucleotides, the CDR3 is TGCGCCAACACGGACAGGGCGGTCGAAAAACTGTTTTTT. It yields the protein CANTDRAVEKLFF. The chain recombines TRBV5-1 with TRBJ1-4; 8 positions agree with TRBD1. The CDR3 is 13 residues long. Germline CDR1 SGHRS, CDR2 YFSETQ. Trimming removed 9 bases from V and 8 bases from J; junction bases left unmatched: 9.

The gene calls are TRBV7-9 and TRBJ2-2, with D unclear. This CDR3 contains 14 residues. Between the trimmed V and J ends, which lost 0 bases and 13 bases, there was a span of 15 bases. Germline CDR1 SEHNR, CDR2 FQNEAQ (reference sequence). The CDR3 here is CASSLAGQLLGLFF. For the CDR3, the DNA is TGTGCCAGCAGCTTAGCTGGGCAGCTCCTCGGGCTGTTTTTT.

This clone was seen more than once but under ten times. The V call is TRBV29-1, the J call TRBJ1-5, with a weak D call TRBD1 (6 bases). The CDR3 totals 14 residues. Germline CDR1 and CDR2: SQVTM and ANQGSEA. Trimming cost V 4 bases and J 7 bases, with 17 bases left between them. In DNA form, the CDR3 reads TGCAGCGTTGGTGGGGGCCCGGTGGGGCAGCCCCAGCATTTT. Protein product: CSVGGGPVGQPQHF. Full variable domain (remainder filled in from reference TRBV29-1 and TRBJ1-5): SAVISQKPSRDICQRGTSLTIQCQVDSQVTMMFWYRQQPGQSLTLIATANQGSEATYESGFVIDKFPISRPNLTFSTLTVSNMSPEDSSIYLCSVGGGPVGQPQHFGDGTRLSIL.

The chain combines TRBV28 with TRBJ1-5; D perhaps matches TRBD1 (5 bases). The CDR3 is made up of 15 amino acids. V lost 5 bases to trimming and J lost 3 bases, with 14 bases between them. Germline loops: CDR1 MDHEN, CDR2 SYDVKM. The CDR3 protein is CASSPLDSINQPQHF. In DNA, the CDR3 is TGTGCCAGCAGTCCCTTAGACAGCATCAATCAGCCCCAGCATTTT.

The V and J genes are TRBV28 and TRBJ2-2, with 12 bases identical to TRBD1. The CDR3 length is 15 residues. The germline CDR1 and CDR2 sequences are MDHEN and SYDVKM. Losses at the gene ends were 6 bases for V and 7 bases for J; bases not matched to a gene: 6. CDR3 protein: CASSWDRGLGGELFF. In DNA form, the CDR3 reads TGTGCCAGCAGCTGGGACAGGGGGCTCGGCGGGGAGCTGTTTTTT.

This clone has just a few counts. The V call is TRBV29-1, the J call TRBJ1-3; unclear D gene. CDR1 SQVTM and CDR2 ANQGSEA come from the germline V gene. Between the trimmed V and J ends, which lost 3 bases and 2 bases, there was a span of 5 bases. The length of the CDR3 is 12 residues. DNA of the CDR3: TGCAGCGTTGAGGGAGCTGGAAACACCATATATTTT. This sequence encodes CSVEGAGNTIYF.

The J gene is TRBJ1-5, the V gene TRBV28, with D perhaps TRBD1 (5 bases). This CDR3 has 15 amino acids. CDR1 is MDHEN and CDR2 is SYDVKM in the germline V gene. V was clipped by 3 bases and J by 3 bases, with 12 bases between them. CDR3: CASSFVSRVNQPQHF. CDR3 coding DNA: TGTGCCAGCAGTTTCGTTTCCAGGGTCAATCAGCCCCAGCATTTT. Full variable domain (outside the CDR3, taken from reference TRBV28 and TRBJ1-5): DVKVTQSSRYLVKRTGEKVFLECVQDMDHENMFWYRQDPGLGLRLIYFSYDVKMKEKGDIPEGYSVSREKKERFSLILESASTNQTSMYLCASSFVSRVNQPQHFGDGTRLSIL.

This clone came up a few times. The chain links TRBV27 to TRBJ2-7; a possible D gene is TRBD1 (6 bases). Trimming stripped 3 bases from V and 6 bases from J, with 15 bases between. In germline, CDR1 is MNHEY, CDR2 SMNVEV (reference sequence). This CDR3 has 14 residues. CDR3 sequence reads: CASSLWTEKGEQYF. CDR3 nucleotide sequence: TGTGCCAGCAGTTTGTGGACAGAGAAAGGCGAGCAGTACTTC.

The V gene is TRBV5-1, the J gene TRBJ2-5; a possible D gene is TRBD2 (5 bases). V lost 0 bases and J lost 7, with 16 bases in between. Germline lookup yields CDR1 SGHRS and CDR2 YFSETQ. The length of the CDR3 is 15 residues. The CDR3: CASSLDGLSSGTQYF. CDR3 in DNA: TGCGCCAGCAGCTTGGATGGACTGTCGTCGGGGACCCAGTACTTC.

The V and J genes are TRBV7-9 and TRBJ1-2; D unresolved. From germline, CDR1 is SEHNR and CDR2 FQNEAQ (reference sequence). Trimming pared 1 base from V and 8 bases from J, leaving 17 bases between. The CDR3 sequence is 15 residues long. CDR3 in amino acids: CASSLVGRDSDGYTF. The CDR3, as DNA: TGTGCCAGCAGCTTAGTGGGTAGGGATTCCGACGGCTACACCTTC. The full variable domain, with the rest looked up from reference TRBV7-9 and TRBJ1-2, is DTGVSQNPRHKITKRGQNVTFRCDPISEHNRLYWYRQTLGQGPEFLTYFQNEAQLEKSRLLSDRFSAERPKGSFSTLEIQRTEQGDSAMYLCASSLVGRDSDGYTFGSGTRLTVV.

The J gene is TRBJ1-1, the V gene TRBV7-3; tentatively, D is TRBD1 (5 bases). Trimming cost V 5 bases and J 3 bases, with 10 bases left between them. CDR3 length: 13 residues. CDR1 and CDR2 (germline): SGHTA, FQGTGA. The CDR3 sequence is CASSPGGYTEAFF. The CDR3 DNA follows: TGTGCCAGCAGCCCCGGGGGGTACACTGAAGCTTTCTTT.